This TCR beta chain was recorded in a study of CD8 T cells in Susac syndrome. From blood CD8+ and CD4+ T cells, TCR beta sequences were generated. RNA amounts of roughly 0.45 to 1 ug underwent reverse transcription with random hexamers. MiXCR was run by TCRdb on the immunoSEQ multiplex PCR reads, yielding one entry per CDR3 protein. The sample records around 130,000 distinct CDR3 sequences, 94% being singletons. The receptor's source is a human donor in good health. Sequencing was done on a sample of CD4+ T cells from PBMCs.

CDR3 in DNA: TGTGCCAGCAGGGTCGAGGGGGGAAGGTTTGGCTACACCTTC. Encoded protein: CASRVEGGRFGYTF. The genes are TRBV2 and TRBJ1-2; D may be TRBD1 (6 bases). The CDR3 runs to 14 residues. Germline CDR1 and CDR2: SNHLY and FYNNEI. Trimming took off 6 bases at V and 7 bases at J, with 18 bases between the two ends.